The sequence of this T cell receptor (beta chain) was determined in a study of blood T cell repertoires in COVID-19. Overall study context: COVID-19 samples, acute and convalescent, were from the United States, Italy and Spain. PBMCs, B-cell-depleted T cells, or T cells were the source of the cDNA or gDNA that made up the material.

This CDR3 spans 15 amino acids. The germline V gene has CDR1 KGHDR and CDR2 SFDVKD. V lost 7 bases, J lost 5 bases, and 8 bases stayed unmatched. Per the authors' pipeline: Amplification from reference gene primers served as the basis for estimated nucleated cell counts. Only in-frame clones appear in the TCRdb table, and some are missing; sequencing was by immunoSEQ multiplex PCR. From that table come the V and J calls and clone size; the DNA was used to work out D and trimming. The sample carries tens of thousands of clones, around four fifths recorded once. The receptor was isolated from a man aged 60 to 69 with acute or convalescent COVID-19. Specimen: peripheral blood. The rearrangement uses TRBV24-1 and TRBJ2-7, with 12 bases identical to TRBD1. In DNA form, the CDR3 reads TGTGCCACCAGCTCACCCGGGACAGGGGGCCACGAGCAGTACTTC. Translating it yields CATSSPGTGGHEQYF.